The rows below give T cell receptor beta chains drawn from one sample of a study of persistence of HIV-infected CD4 T cells. No antigens are known for them. Profiled with immunoSEQ multiplex PCR; TCRdb holds only in-frame clones, not every one. Found here are roughly 28,000 clones, roughly 75% of them singletons; the top ten hold 0.75% to 0.9%. The starting material was CD4+ T cells sorted from PBMCs after 18-hour stimulation, obtained from a patient who received antiretroviral therapy. The origin of the receptors is an adult woman with HIV who was CMV-seropositive. CDR3s include the opening cysteine and the closing phenylalanine or tryptophan. Fields, in order: clone size, D gene, J gene, V gene, CDR3 protein, CDR3 DNA. The D gene is left open where the match is weak. For some rows the clone size is stated as once, few or many, or as a class when expanded; others skip it.

clone_size: -
d_call: TRBD1
j_call: TRBJ1-5
v_call: TRBV3-1/TRBV3-2
cdr3_aa: CASSQGGTAYQPQHF
cdr3_nt: TGTGCCAGCAGCCAAGGTGGGACAGCCTATCAGCCCCAGCATTTT

clone_size: once
d_call: -
j_call: TRBJ1-5
v_call: TRBV6-5
cdr3_aa: CASRWEQGNQPQHF
cdr3_nt: TGTGCCAGCAGATGGGAGCAGGGCAATCAGCCCCAGCATTTT

clone_size: -
d_call: -
j_call: TRBJ1-5
v_call: TRBV30
cdr3_aa: CAWSVPEFSNQPQHF
cdr3_nt: TGTGCCTGGAGTGTACCTGAATTTAGCAATCAGCCCCAGCATTTT

clone_size: -
d_call: TRBD1
j_call: TRBJ1-2
v_call: TRBV7-9
cdr3_aa: CASSSLLTGEAYYGYTF
cdr3_nt: TGTGCCAGCAGCTCCCTGCTTACAGGGGAGGCGTACTATGGCTACACCTTC

clone_size: once
d_call: -
j_call: TRBJ2-7
v_call: TRBV29-1
cdr3_aa: CSVTTGSGEQYF
cdr3_nt: TGCAGCGTTACCACAGGGTCCGGTGAGCAGTACTTC

clone_size: -
d_call: -
j_call: TRBJ1-5
v_call: TRBV4-1
cdr3_aa: CASSQDRERPQHF
cdr3_nt: TGCGCCAGCAGCCAAGATCGGGAAAGGCCCCAGCATTTT

clone_size: once
d_call: -
j_call: TRBJ2-2
v_call: TRBV30
cdr3_aa: CASDPLNTGELFF
cdr3_nt: TGTGCCTCCGACCCTCTGAACACCGGGGAGCTGTTTTTT

clone_size: once
d_call: -
j_call: TRBJ2-1
v_call: TRBV29-1
cdr3_aa: CSGSNPSYNEQFF
cdr3_nt: TGCAGCGGTTCCAATCCCTCCTACAATGAGCAGTTCTTC

clone_size: -
d_call: -
j_call: TRBJ1-3
v_call: TRBV4-1
cdr3_aa: CASSQDQGVGNTIYF
cdr3_nt: TGCGCCAGCAGCCAAGATCAAGGGGTTGGAAACACCATATATTTT

clone_size: -
d_call: -
j_call: TRBJ1-2
v_call: TRBV12-3/TRBV12-4
cdr3_aa: CASSLELNYGYTF
cdr3_nt: TGTGCCAGCAGTTTAGAGCTGAACTATGGCTACACCTTC

clone_size: -
d_call: -
j_call: TRBJ1-5
v_call: TRBV19
cdr3_aa: CASTPSDSANQPQHF
cdr3_nt: TGTGCCAGTACTCCCTCGGACAGTGCCAATCAGCCCCAGCATTTT

clone_size: -
d_call: -
j_call: TRBJ2-1
v_call: TRBV28
cdr3_aa: CASRLTGSYNEQFF
cdr3_nt: TGTGCCAGCAGGCTAACAGGCTCCTACAATGAGCAGTTCTTC

clone_size: -
d_call: -
j_call: TRBJ2-1
v_call: TRBV14
cdr3_aa: CASSQWDEQFF
cdr3_nt: TGTGCCAGCAGCCAATGGGATGAGCAGTTCTTC

clone_size: -
d_call: TRBD2
j_call: TRBJ2-7
v_call: TRBV5-1
cdr3_aa: CASSSGTSPYEQYF
cdr3_nt: TGCGCCAGCAGCTCCGGGACTAGCCCCTACGAGCAGTACTTC

clone_size: -
d_call: TRBD1
j_call: TRBJ2-2
v_call: TRBV7-6
cdr3_aa: CASSLGTGKTGELFF
cdr3_nt: TGTGCCAGCAGCTTAGGGACAGGGAAGACCGGGGAGCTGTTTTTT

clone_size: -
d_call: -
j_call: TRBJ2-4
v_call: TRBV21-1
cdr3_aa: CASSKELTGPKNIQYF
cdr3_nt: TGTGCCAGCAGCAAAGAGCTGACAGGGCCCAAAAACATTCAGTACTTC

clone_size: -
d_call: TRBD1
j_call: TRBJ1-2
v_call: TRBV9
cdr3_aa: CASSGQRDRVSYGYTF
cdr3_nt: TGTGCCAGCAGCGGCCAACGGGACAGGGTTTCCTATGGCTACACCTTC

clone_size: -
d_call: -
j_call: TRBJ1-5
v_call: TRBV19
cdr3_aa: CASSIDGGGNQPQHF
cdr3_nt: TGTGCCAGTAGTATAGATGGAGGCGGCAATCAGCCCCAGCATTTT

clone_size: -
d_call: -
j_call: TRBJ2-1
v_call: TRBV19
cdr3_aa: CASSIERRNEQFF
cdr3_nt: TGTGCCAGTAGTATAGAGCGGCGAAATGAGCAGTTCTTC

clone_size: -
d_call: TRBD1
j_call: TRBJ1-5
v_call: TRBV3-1/TRBV3-2
cdr3_aa: CASSHGPDRDWPQHF
cdr3_nt: TGTGCCAGCAGCCACGGACCGGACAGGGACTGGCCCCAGCATTTT

clone_size: -
d_call: TRBD2
j_call: TRBJ2-1
v_call: TRBV19
cdr3_aa: CASSKVKGLAVNEQFF
cdr3_nt: TGTGCCAGTAGTAAGGTGAAGGGACTAGCGGTCAATGAGCAGTTCTTC

clone_size: few
d_call: -
j_call: TRBJ1-2
v_call: TRBV6-5
cdr3_aa: CASSRGTEDYGYTF
cdr3_nt: TGTGCCAGCAGCAGAGGGACGGAAGACTATGGCTACACCTTC

clone_size: few
d_call: -
j_call: TRBJ1-1
v_call: TRBV3-1/TRBV3-2
cdr3_aa: CASSRNTEAFF
cdr3_nt: TGTGCCAGCTCGAGGAACACTGAAGCTTTCTTT

clone_size: once
d_call: -
j_call: TRBJ1-4
v_call: TRBV5-1
cdr3_aa: CASSSIGGSGEKLFF
cdr3_nt: TGCGCCAGCAGCTCTATCGGGGGGAGCGGTGAAAAACTGTTTTTT

clone_size: -
d_call: -
j_call: TRBJ2-7
v_call: TRBV5-1
cdr3_aa: CASSGSYEQYF
cdr3_nt: TGCGCCAGCAGCGGCTCCTACGAGCAGTACTTC

clone_size: -
d_call: TRBD1
j_call: TRBJ1-4
v_call: TRBV2
cdr3_aa: CASSLFIQGALEKLFF
cdr3_nt: TGTGCCAGCAGCTTGTTCATACAGGGGGCGCTGGAAAAACTGTTTTTT

clone_size: -
d_call: -
j_call: TRBJ2-2
v_call: TRBV2
cdr3_aa: CASKWLTAANTGELFF
cdr3_nt: TGTGCCAGCAAATGGTTGACAGCCGCGAACACCGGGGAGCTGTTTTTT

clone_size: few
d_call: -
j_call: TRBJ1-2
v_call: TRBV7-9
cdr3_aa: CASSLVGGNYGYTF
cdr3_nt: TGTGCCAGCAGCTTAGTCGGGGGGAACTATGGCTACACCTTC

clone_size: -
d_call: TRBD1
j_call: TRBJ1-4
v_call: TRBV29-1
cdr3_aa: CSALTGGRGKLFF
cdr3_nt: TGCAGCGCATTAACAGGGGGTAGGGGAAAACTGTTTTTT

clone_size: few
d_call: -
j_call: TRBJ2-1
v_call: TRBV29-1
cdr3_aa: CSVEALGSYNEQFF
cdr3_nt: TGCAGCGTTGAGGCGTTGGGCTCCTACAATGAGCAGTTCTTC

clone_size: -
d_call: TRBD1
j_call: TRBJ2-3
v_call: TRBV3-1/TRBV3-2
cdr3_aa: CASSSYSGGGSDTQYF
cdr3_nt: TGTGCCAGCAGCTCATACTCAGGGGGCGGTTCAGATACGCAGTATTTT

clone_size: -
d_call: -
j_call: TRBJ1-1
v_call: TRBV25-1
cdr3_aa: CASRVGGNTEAFF
cdr3_nt: TGTGCCAGCAGGGTGGGGGGAAACACTGAAGCTTTCTTT

clone_size: -
d_call: -
j_call: TRBJ2-1
v_call: TRBV24-1
cdr3_aa: CATSDRDASSYNEQFF
cdr3_nt: TGTGCCACCAGTGATCGGGACGCCAGCTCCTACAATGAGCAGTTCTTC

clone_size: few
d_call: -
j_call: TRBJ1-1
v_call: TRBV19
cdr3_aa: CASTPRRSQNTEAFF
cdr3_nt: TGTGCCAGTACCCCTCGGCGGAGCCAGAACACTGAAGCTTTCTTT

clone_size: -
d_call: -
j_call: TRBJ2-3
v_call: TRBV5-4
cdr3_aa: CASSFTDTQYF
cdr3_nt: TGTGCCAGCAGCTTCACAGATACGCAGTATTTT

clone_size: -
d_call: -
j_call: TRBJ2-2
v_call: TRBV5-1
cdr3_aa: CASSSLGGRTGELFF
cdr3_nt: TGCGCCAGCAGCTCCCTGGGGGGACGGACCGGGGAGCTGTTTTTT

clone_size: -
d_call: -
j_call: TRBJ1-5
v_call: TRBV7-8
cdr3_aa: CASSLVGGQPQHF
cdr3_nt: TGTGCCAGCAGCTTAGTGGGTGGGCAGCCCCAGCATTTT

clone_size: -
d_call: -
j_call: TRBJ1-3
v_call: TRBV27
cdr3_aa: CASRGGGSGNTIYF
cdr3_nt: TGTGCCAGCAGGGGGGGCGGGTCTGGAAACACCATATATTTT

clone_size: -
d_call: -
j_call: TRBJ1-1
v_call: TRBV2
cdr3_aa: CASSEARRGAFF
cdr3_nt: TGTGCCAGCAGTGAAGCAAGAAGGGGAGCTTTCTTT

clone_size: once
d_call: TRBD1
j_call: TRBJ2-1
v_call: TRBV7-3
cdr3_aa: CASSAGTGQFF
cdr3_nt: TGTGCCAGCAGCGCCGGGACAGGGCAGTTCTTC

clone_size: -
d_call: -
j_call: TRBJ1-1
v_call: TRBV3-1/TRBV3-2
cdr3_aa: CASSDRGRTLGPEAFF
cdr3_nt: TGTGCCAGCAGCGACAGAGGTCGCACTCTCGGCCCTGAAGCTTTCTTT

clone_size: -
d_call: TRBD2
j_call: TRBJ2-3
v_call: TRBV7-3
cdr3_aa: CASSLTLAGGQDTQYF
cdr3_nt: TGTGCCAGCAGCTTAACCCTAGCGGGGGGGCAAGATACGCAGTATTTT

clone_size: once
d_call: TRBD2
j_call: TRBJ2-1
v_call: TRBV7-3
cdr3_aa: CASSTQSGGYNEQFF
cdr3_nt: TGTGCCAGCAGCACCCAGTCGGGGGGGTACAATGAGCAGTTCTTC

clone_size: -
d_call: -
j_call: TRBJ2-1
v_call: TRBV19
cdr3_aa: CASSARVGSYNEQFF
cdr3_nt: TGTGCCAGTAGTGCCAGGGTGGGCTCCTACAATGAGCAGTTCTTC

clone_size: -
d_call: TRBD1
j_call: TRBJ1-5
v_call: TRBV2
cdr3_aa: CASKSGQGANQPQHF
cdr3_nt: TGTGCCAGCAAATCGGGACAGGGGGCGAATCAGCCCCAGCATTTT

clone_size: -
d_call: TRBD2
j_call: TRBJ2-1
v_call: TRBV10-3
cdr3_aa: CAIRRTSGIYNEQFF
cdr3_nt: TGTGCCATCAGGAGGACTAGCGGGATCTACAATGAGCAGTTCTTC

clone_size: -
d_call: -
j_call: TRBJ2-2
v_call: TRBV4-2
cdr3_aa: CASSLLPSGGLGTGELFF
cdr3_nt: TGTGCCAGCAGCCTACTCCCCTCCGGGGGATTGGGCACCGGGGAGCTGTTTTTT

clone_size: once
d_call: TRBD1
j_call: TRBJ1-5
v_call: TRBV19
cdr3_aa: CASNPTGGDQPQHF
cdr3_nt: TGTGCCAGTAATCCGACAGGGGGCGATCAGCCCCAGCATTTT

clone_size: -
d_call: -
j_call: TRBJ1-1
v_call: TRBV19
cdr3_aa: CASSRPSSSAEAFF
cdr3_nt: TGTGCCAGTAGTCGCCCCTCCTCGAGCGCTGAAGCTTTCTTT

clone_size: -
d_call: TRBD1
j_call: TRBJ1-3
v_call: TRBV2
cdr3_aa: CASSAGTGLSGNTIYF
cdr3_nt: TGTGCCAGCAGTGCCGGGACAGGACTCTCTGGAAACACCATATATTTT

clone_size: once
d_call: -
j_call: TRBJ1-4
v_call: TRBV29-1
cdr3_aa: CSARGAPDEKLFF
cdr3_nt: TGCAGCGCACGGGGGGCCCCAGATGAAAAACTGTTTTTT

clone_size: -
d_call: TRBD1
j_call: TRBJ2-3
v_call: TRBV6-5
cdr3_aa: CASSKQGASDTQYF
cdr3_nt: TGTGCCAGCAGTAAACAGGGGGCGTCAGATACGCAGTATTTT

clone_size: -
d_call: TRBD1
j_call: TRBJ1-1
v_call: TRBV19
cdr3_aa: CASSIVGQGKNTEAFF
cdr3_nt: TGTGCCAGTAGTATAGTAGGACAGGGGAAGAACACTGAAGCTTTCTTT

clone_size: medium-sized
d_call: -
j_call: TRBJ2-1
v_call: TRBV5-1
cdr3_aa: CASSRQGRDEQFF
cdr3_nt: TGCGCCAGCAGCAGGCAGGGGAGGGATGAGCAGTTCTTC

clone_size: -
d_call: TRBD1
j_call: TRBJ1-2
v_call: TRBV3-1/TRBV3-2
cdr3_aa: CASRRTGGSGYTF
cdr3_nt: TGTGCCAGCAGACGCACAGGGGGTTCTGGCTACACCTTC